One and the same sample provided the 7 T cell receptor beta chains below, sequenced in a study of shared clonotypes between healthy human individuals. Method: immunoSEQ multiplex PCR; TCRdb's copy keeps in-frame clones and lacks some. The repertoire holds 2 million to 3 million clones, with more than 90% as singletons. The sequencing sample was made of naive CD4+ T cells sorted from blood. This sample's subset: CD45RA+ positively selected. The receptors here all came from a man aged 18 to 35 in good health.

J is TRBJ1-2 and V is TRBV28, with 8 nucleotides matching TRBD1. Germline loops: CDR1 MDHEN, CDR2 SYDVKM. Trimming at V came to 7 bases and at J to 4 bases, leaving 11 bases not matched to a gene. The CDR3 contains 15 residues. The CDR3 nucleotides are TGTGCCAGCAAAAGTGGAGAGACAGGGGCCTATGGCTACACCTTC. Residues: CASKSGETGAYGYTF.

This rearrangement joins TRBV2 to TRBJ2-5; 12 nucleotides line up with TRBD2. The V and J ends lost 6 bases and 2 bases, in that order; junction bases with no gene match: 4. Germline CDR1 and CDR2: SNHLY and FYNNEI. This CDR3 region has 15 residues. DNA of the CDR3: TGTGCCAGCAGAAGACTAGCGGGAGCGCAAGAGACCCAGTACTTC. This sequence encodes CASRRLAGAQETQYF. Combining the CDR3 with reference TRBV2 and TRBJ2-5 gives the whole variable domain EPEVTQTPSHQVTQMGQEVILRCVPISNHLYFYWYRQILGQKVEFLVSFYNNEISEKSEIFDDQFSVERPDGSNFTLKIRSTKLEDSAMYFCASRRLAGAQETQYFGPGTRLLVL.

The rearrangement links TRBV21-1 to TRBJ1-2; the DNA was not used to check the table's D call, TRBD1. TRBV21-1 corresponds to a pseudogene. CDR3 size: 14 residues. The CDR3 sequence is CANIIGVVSWGYTF. As DNA, the CDR3 is TGTGCCAACATCATAGGGGTCGTGAGCTGGGGCTACACCTTC.

The J gene is TRBJ1-4, the V gene TRBV6-6, with D hard to call. This CDR3 spans 15 amino acids. Germline values: CDR1 MNHNY, CDR2 SVGAGI (reference sequence). V was shortened by 2 bases and J by 0 bases, with 7 bases between the two germline ends. This CDR3 reads CASSYVAATNEKLFF. The CDR3 DNA is TGTGCCAGCAGTTACGTGGCAGCAACTAATGAAAAACTGTTTTTT.

The genes are TRBV9 and TRBJ2-6; D remains unclear. The CDR3 is 17 amino acids. The V gene's germline CDR1 is SGDLS and CDR2 YYNGEE. Trimming left V 0 bases short and J 0 bases short, with 10 bases between. CDR3: CASSVDAGFSGANVLTF. CDR3 DNA: TGTGCCAGCAGCGTAGATGCAGGATTCTCTGGGGCCAACGTCCTGACTTTC.

The chain joins TRBV10-3 to TRBJ1-1; 9 bases match TRBD1. V shed 3 bases, J shed 2 bases, and the junction held 4 bases outside the gene matches. The CDR3 runs to 15 residues. Germline V gene data show CDR1 as ENHRY and CDR2 as SYGVKD. This CDR3 reads CAISDGTGKNTEAFF. The CDR3 coding sequence is TGTGCCATCAGTGATGGGACAGGGAAAAACACTGAAGCTTTCTTT.

The CDR3 loop is CASSVPVGDGRPNTQYF. DNA for the CDR3: TGTGCCAGCAGTGTCCCCGTAGGGGACGGCCGCCCGAATACGCAGTATTTT. This sequence joins TRBV6-1 and TRBJ2-3, with D perhaps given as TRBD1 or TRBD2 (5 bases each). Germline CDR1 MNHNS, CDR2 SASEGT. V was trimmed by 4 bases and J by 7 bases, leaving 24 bases between them. The length of the CDR3 is 17 residues.